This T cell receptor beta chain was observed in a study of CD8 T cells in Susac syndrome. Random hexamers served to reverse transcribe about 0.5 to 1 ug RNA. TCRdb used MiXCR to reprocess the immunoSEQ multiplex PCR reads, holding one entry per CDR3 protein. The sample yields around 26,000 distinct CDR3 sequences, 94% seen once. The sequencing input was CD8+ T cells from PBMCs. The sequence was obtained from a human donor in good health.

The CDR3: CASSFGGDQPQHF. For the CDR3, the DNA is TGTGCCAGCAGCTTCGGGGGGGATCAGCCCCAGCATTTT. This chain connects TRBV5-6 to TRBJ1-5, with a possible D match to TRBD1 (5 bases). Trimming shortened V by 2 bases and J by 5 bases, and 8 bases separated the two germline ends. From germline, CDR1 is SGHDT and CDR2 YYEEEE. The CDR3 spans 13 residues.